The clone carrying this T cell receptor (beta chain) was detected only a few times. The antigen is not known. This sample is part of a study of post-analysis software for immune sequencing data. Study-wide points: About five TRBV segments, including TRBV5-6, TRBV5-1 and TRBV20-1, were more frequent in patients than controls.

Built from TCR beta cDNA, the libraries had unique molecular identifiers in them. MiXCR, run by TCRdb on the PCR reads, gives a single entry per CDR3 protein. This sample yields 350,000 to 500,000 distinct CDR3 sequences, of which roughly 38% are seen a single time; less than 8% belongs to the top ten. V gave up 4 bases and J gave up 3 bases; unmatched junction bases: 5. The CDR3 consists of 15 residues. Germline loops: CDR1 SGHVS, CDR2 FQNEAQ. The chain employs TRBV7-8 and TRBJ2-1, with 8 bases matching TRBD2. The sequence derives from a girl aged 2-10 years with multiple sclerosis. The source material was blood. CDR3: CASSSGSGSYNEQFF. In nucleotides, the CDR3 is TGTGCCAGCAGCTCAGGCAGCGGGAGCTACAATGAGCAGTTCTTC.